The clone carrying this T cell receptor beta chain was seen only a few times. This CDR3 is 14 amino acids long. V lost 10 bases and J lost 8, with 21 bases in between. The record originates from a study of naive and memory T cell subsets. Four PCR rounds used nested alpha and beta constant region primers plus the SP2 primer. TCRdb passed the UMI-ligation and nested PCR reads through MiXCR, listing each CDR3 protein once. The sample includes fewer than 35,000 distinct CDR3 sequences, about 6.2% of them seen just once. Documented treatment: skin biopsy from PPD injection site in Mantoux-positive individual. A UMI-containing oligonucleotide was joined by 3' ligation to the TCR cDNA template.

The V and J genes are TRBV12-3 or TRBV12-4 and TRBJ2-1, with D perhaps matching TRBD1 (6 bases). The sample in question was skin, obtained from a tuberculin skin test site. The source of this sequence is an adult in good health. The CDR3 spells CATRGQGPIDEQFF. The CDR3 bases are TGTGCCACCAGGGGTCAGGGACCGATCGATGAGCAGTTCTTC.